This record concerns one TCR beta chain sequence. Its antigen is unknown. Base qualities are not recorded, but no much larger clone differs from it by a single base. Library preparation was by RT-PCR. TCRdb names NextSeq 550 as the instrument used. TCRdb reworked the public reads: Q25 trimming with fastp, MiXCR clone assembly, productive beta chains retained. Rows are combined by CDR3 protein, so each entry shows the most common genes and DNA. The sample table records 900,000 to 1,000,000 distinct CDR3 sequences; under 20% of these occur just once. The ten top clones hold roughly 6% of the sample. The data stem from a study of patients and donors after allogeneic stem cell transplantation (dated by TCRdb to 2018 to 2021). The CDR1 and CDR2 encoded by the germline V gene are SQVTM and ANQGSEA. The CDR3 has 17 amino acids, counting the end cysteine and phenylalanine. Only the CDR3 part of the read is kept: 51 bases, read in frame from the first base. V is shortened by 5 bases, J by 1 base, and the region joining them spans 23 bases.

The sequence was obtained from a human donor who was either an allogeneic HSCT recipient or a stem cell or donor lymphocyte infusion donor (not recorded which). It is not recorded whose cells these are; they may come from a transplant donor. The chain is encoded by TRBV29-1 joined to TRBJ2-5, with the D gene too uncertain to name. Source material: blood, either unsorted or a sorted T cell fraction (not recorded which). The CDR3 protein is CSVWGRDSHRLQETQYF. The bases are TGCAGCGTTTGGGGAAGAGACTCCCACCGTCTCCAAGAGACCCAGTACTTC.